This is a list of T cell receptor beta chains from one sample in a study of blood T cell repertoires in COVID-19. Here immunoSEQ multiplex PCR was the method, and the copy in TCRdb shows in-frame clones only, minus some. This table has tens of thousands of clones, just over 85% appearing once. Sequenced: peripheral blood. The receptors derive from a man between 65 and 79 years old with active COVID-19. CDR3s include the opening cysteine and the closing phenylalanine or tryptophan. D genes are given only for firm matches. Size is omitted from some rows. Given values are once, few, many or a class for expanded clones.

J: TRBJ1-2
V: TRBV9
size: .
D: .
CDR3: CASSNTGWLYTF
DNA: TGTGCCAGCAGCAATACAGGGTGGTTGTACACCTTC

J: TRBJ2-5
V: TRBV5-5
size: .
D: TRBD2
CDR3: CASSLAVTSGLETQYF
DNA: TGTGCCAGCAGCTTGGCCGTGACTAGCGGGCTAGAGACCCAGTACTTC

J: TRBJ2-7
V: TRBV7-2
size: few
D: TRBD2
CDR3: CASSLAGGGASEQYF
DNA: TGTGCCAGCAGCTTAGCCGGCGGGGGGGCCTCCGAGCAGTACTTC

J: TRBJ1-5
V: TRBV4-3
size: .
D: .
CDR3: CASSQEKDLRNQPQHF
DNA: TGCGCCAGCAGCCAAGAAAAGGATTTGCGGAATCAGCCCCAGCATTTT

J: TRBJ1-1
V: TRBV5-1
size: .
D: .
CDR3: CASSLGEVNTEAFF
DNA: TGCGCCAGCTCGCTCGGCGAGGTGAACACTGAAGCTTTCTTT

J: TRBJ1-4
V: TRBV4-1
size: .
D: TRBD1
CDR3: CASSQGQGVSGKLFF
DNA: TGCGCCAGCAGCCAAGGACAGGGTGTGAGTGGAAAACTGTTTTTT

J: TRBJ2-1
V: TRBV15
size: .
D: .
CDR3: CATSRDFQRNNEQFF
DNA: TGTGCCACCAGCAGAGATTTTCAGCGAAACAATGAGCAGTTCTTC

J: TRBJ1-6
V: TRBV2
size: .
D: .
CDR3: CASSERRETYNSPLHF
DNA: TGTGCCAGCAGTGAACGGAGGGAAACATATAATTCACCCCTCCACTTT

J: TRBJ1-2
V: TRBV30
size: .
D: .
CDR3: CAWSVLAHSGYTF
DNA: TGTGCCTGGAGTGTACTTGCCCACTCTGGCTACACCTTC

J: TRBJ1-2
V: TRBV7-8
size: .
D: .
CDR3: CASSQRLAGVGYTF
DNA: TGTGCCAGCAGCCAACGCTTGGCAGGGGTTGGCTACACCTTC

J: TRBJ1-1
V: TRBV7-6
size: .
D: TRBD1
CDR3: CASSPAPWTGLIPMNTEAFF
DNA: TGTGCCAGCAGCCCCGCCCCTTGGACAGGGTTAATTCCAATGAACACTGAAGCTTTCTTT

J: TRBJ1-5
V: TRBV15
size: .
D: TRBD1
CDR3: CATNLGQGNQPQHF
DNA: TGTGCCACCAACCTGGGACAGGGTAATCAGCCCCAGCATTTT

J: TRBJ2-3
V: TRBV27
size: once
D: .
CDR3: CASSLSRTVTDTQYF
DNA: TGTGCCAGCAGTTTATCTCGGACAGTAACAGATACGCAGTATTTT

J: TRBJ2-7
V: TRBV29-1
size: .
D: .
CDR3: CSGRDIYSYEQYF
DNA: TGCAGCGGACGGGACATATACTCCTACGAGCAGTACTTC

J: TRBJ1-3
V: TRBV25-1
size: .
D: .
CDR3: CASRDLRNTIYF
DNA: TGTGCCAGCCGGGATCTGCGGAACACCATATATTTT

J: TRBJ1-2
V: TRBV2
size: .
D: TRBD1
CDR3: CASSPGQGKGYGYTF
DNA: TGTGCCAGCAGTCCCGGACAGGGGAAGGGCTATGGCTACACCTTC

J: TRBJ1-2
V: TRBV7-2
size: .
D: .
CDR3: CASSGYRESGYTF
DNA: TGTGCCAGCAGCGGATACAGGGAATCGGGCTACACCTTC

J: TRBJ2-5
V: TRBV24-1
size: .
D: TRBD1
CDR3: CATSDPGTGGDETQYF
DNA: TGTGCCACCAGTGACCCCGGGACAGGGGGCGACGAGACCCAGTACTTC

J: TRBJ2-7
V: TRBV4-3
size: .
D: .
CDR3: CASSQGTGYEQYF
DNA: TGCGCCAGCAGCCAAGGTACAGGCTACGAGCAGTACTTC

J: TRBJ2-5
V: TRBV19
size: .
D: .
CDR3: CASSIDPRAGTQYF
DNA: TGTGCCAGTAGTATAGACCCACGAGCGGGGACCCAGTACTTC

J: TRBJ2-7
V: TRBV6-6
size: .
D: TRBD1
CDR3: CASSQKPTGVDLYSYEQYF
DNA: TGTGCCAGCAGTCAAAAACCGACAGGGGTCGACCTTTATTCCTACGAGCAGTACTTC

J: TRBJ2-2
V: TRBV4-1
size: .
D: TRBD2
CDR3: CASSRTSGGANTGELFF
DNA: TGCGCCAGCAGCCGAACCTCCGGGGGGGCGAACACCGGGGAGCTGTTTTTT

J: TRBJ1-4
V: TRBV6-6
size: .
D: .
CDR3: CASSYPGEKLFF
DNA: TGTGCCAGCAGTTACCCGGGAGAAAAACTGTTTTTT

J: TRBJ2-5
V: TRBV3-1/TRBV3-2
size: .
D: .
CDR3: CASSSAPFGARETQYF
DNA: TGTGCCAGCAGTTCAGCTCCGTTTGGGGCTCGAGAGACCCAGTACTTC

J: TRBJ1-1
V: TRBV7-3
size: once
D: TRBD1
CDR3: CASSLRGGGAEAFF
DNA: TGTGCCAGCAGCTTAAGAGGGGGCGGCGCTGAAGCTTTCTTT

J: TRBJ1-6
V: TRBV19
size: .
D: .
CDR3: CASSTQRGSSYNSPLHF
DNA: TGTGCCAGTAGTACACAAAGGGGTAGCTCCTATAATTCACCCCTCCACTTT

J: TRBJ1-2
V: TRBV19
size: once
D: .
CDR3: CASSMAGGIYGYTF
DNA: TGTGCCAGTAGTATGGCGGGGGGCATCTATGGCTACACCTTC

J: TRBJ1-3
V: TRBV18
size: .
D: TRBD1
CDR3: CASSPGTGGPGNTIYF
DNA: TGTGCCAGCTCACCGGGGACAGGGGGTCCTGGAAACACCATATATTTT

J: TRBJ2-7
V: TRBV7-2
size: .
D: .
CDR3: CASGDRRRASYEQYF
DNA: TGTGCCAGCGGGGACCGTCGGAGGGCATCCTACGAGCAGTACTTC

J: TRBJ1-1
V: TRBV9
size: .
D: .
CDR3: CASSGSQQGDTEAFF
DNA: TGTGCCAGCAGCGGGTCGCAACAGGGTGACACTGAAGCTTTCTTT

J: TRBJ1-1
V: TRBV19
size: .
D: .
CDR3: CASSIGAGANTEAFF
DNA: TGTGCCAGTAGTATAGGGGCAGGCGCGAACACTGAAGCTTTCTTT

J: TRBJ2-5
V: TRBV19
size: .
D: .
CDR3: CASSMSGAEETQYF
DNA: TGTGCCAGTAGTATGTCAGGGGCAGAGGAGACCCAGTACTTC

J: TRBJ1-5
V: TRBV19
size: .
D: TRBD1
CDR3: CASSRDRGFSNQPQHF
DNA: TGTGCCAGTAGTAGGGACAGGGGGTTTAGCAATCAGCCCCAGCATTTT

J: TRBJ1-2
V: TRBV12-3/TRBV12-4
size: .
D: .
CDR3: CASSRGGYGYTF
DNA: TGTGCCAGCAGTAGAGGTGGCTATGGCTACACCTTC

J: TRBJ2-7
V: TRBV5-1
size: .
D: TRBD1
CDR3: CASSYRQGLNEQYF
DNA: TGCGCCAGCAGCTACCGACAGGGTCTAAACGAGCAGTACTTC

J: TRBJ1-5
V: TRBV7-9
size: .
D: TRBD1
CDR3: CASSLTDRVQPQHF
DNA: TGTGCCAGCAGCCTAACCGACAGGGTTCAGCCCCAGCATTTT

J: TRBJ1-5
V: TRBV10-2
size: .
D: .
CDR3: CASSEGAASDRQPQHF
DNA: TGCGCCAGCAGTGAAGGGGCCGCTTCCGACCGGCAGCCCCAGCATTTT

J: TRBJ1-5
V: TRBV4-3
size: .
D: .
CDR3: CASSHDRNQPQHF
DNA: TGCGCCAGCAGCCATGACAGGAATCAGCCCCAGCATTTT

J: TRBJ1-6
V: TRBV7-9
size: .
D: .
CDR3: CASSGGGQNNSPLHF
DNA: TGTGCCAGCAGCGGGGGCGGACAGAATAATTCACCCCTCCACTTT

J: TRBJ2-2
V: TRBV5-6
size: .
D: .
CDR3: CASSLYSLNTGELFF
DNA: TGTGCCAGCAGCTTGTACAGCTTGAACACCGGGGAGCTGTTTTTT

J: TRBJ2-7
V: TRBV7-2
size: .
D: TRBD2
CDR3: CASSSSRGGEQYF
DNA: TGTGCCAGCAGCTCGAGTCGGGGGGGAGAGCAGTACTTC

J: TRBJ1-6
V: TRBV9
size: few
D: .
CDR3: CASSPGGGTSSSNSPLHF
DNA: TGTGCCAGCAGCCCAGGTGGTGGGACAAGCTCCAGTAATTCACCCCTCCACTTT

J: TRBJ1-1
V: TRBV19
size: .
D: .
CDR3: CASSPNGLRNTEAFF
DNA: TGTGCCAGTAGTCCCAATGGGCTGCGAAACACTGAAGCTTTCTTT

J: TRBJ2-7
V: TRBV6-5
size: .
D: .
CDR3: CASSYSEGFRQYF
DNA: TGTGCCAGCAGTTACTCGGAGGGGTTTCGGCAGTACTTC

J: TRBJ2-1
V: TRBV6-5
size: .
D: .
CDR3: CASSRSRANEQFF
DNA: TGTGCCAGCAGCCGGTCGAGAGCTAATGAGCAGTTCTTC

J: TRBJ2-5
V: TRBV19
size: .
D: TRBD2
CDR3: CASSSRAGGIRETQYF
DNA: TGTGCCAGTAGTTCGCGGGCGGGGGGTATCCGGGAGACCCAGTACTTC

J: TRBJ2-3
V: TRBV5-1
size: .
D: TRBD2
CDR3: CASSLESGGLDADTQYF
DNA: TGCGCCAGCAGCTTGGAGAGCGGGGGCCTCGACGCAGATACGCAGTATTTT

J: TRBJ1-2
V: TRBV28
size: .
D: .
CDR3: CASSFPPRGKGTYGYTF
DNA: TGTGCCAGCAGTTTCCCCCCTCGAGGGAAGGGAACCTATGGCTACACCTTC

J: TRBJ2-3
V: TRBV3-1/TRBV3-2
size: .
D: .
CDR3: CASSHLSTDTQYF
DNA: TGTGCCAGCAGCCATCTTAGTACAGATACGCAGTATTTT

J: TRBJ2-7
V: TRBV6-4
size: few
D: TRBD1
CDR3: CASSDSDRGEQYF
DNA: TGTGCCAGCAGTGACTCGGACAGGGGCGAGCAGTACTTC

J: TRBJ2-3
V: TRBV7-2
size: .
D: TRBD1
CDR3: CASSRDRSTDTQYF
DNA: TGTGCCAGCAGTCGGGACAGGTCGACAGATACGCAGTATTTT

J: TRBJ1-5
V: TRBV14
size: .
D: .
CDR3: CASSQGLRVSNQPQHF
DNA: TGTGCCAGCAGCCAGGGACTCAGGGTTAGCAATCAGCCCCAGCATTTT

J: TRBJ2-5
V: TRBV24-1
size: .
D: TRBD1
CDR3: CATSDSGQETQYF
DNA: TGTGCCACCAGTGACTCGGGACAGGAGACCCAGTACTTC

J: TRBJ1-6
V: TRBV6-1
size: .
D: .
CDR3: CASSEVERNSPLHF
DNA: TGTGCCAGCAGTGAAGTCGAGAGAAATTCACCCCTCCACTTT

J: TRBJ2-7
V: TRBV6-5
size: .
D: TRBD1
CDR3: CASSYTTAGTGYEQYF
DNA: TGTGCCAGCAGTTATACGACAGCCGGGACAGGGTACGAGCAGTACTTC

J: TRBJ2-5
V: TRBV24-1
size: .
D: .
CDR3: CATSGSDRHQETQYF
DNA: TGTGCCACCAGTGGATCCGACAGGCACCAAGAGACCCAGTACTTC

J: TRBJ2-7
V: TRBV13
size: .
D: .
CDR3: CASSYSGTSVYEQYF
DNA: TGTGCCAGCAGTTATTCCGGGACATCCGTCTACGAGCAGTACTTC

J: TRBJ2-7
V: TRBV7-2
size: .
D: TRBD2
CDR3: CASSLAGGLGLEQYF
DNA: TGTGCCAGCAGCTTAGCCGGGGGGTTAGGTCTCGAGCAGTACTTC